This entry features one T cell receptor (beta chain) sequence. J lost 7 bases, V lost 5 bases, and 14 bases had no gene match. The CDR3 consists of 16 residues. CDR1 and CDR2 from the germline V gene are SGHNT and YYREEE (reference sequence). This entry is derived from a study of OX40 agonist ivuxolimab in advanced cancers. About the research overall: Participants averaged approximately 60 years of age (range about 23 to 80) and were approximately 81% male.

Some clones are missing from TCRdb's copy, which holds only in-frame ones; the method was immunoSEQ multiplex PCR. The sample includes fewer than 85,000 clones, 85% to 95% of them seen just once. This chain connects TRBV5-4 to TRBJ2-1, with TRBD1 matching 8 bases. The input for sequencing was CD4+ or CD8+ T cells sorted from blood, taken in a trial of the OX40 agonist ivuxolimab. The source of this sequence is an adult with an advanced solid tumor such as melanoma, head and neck, liver or kidney cancer. The CDR3 DNA reads as TGTGCCAGCAGAGACGACAGGGGTTCGCTTTGGAATGAGCAGTTCTTC. Its protein product is CASRDDRGSLWNEQFF.